The 29 T cell receptor beta chains presented below share a single source sample, sequenced in a study of post-analysis software for immune sequencing data. Regarding the study as a whole: Roughly 5 TRBV segments occurring more often in patients than controls included TRBV5-6, TRBV5-1 and TRBV20-1.

The antigens for these receptors are not known. Incorporated into the TCR beta cDNA libraries were unique molecular identifiers, which served to reduce PCR and sequencing biases. A single record per CDR3 protein comes from TCRdb applying MiXCR to the PCR reads. Of about 820,000 distinct CDR3 sequences in the sample, approximately 53% were seen once. Sequencing was performed on blood. These receptors were taken from a girl between 10 and 17 years old with multiple sclerosis.

This clonotype was observed a few times. Relative to the germline gene, one junction end is altered; a read error may explain this. The rearrangement links TRBV4-2 to TRBJ2-4; 7 bases match TRBD2. CDR1 is LGHNA and CDR2 is YNFKEQ in the germline V gene. This CDR3 contains 14 residues. CDR3 nucleotide sequence: TGTGCCAGCGGCCAAGATCCTAGCGGAGTAGTTCAGTACTTC. Encoded protein: CASGQDPSGVVQYF.

The chain joins TRBV14 to TRBJ2-3; 7 nucleotides line up with TRBD2. Per germline, CDR1 SGHDN and CDR2 FVKESK. The CDR3 extends over 16 amino acids. V was pared by 0 bases and J by 4 bases, with 7 bases of the junction left unmatched. The CDR3 sequence is CASSQEWGRAPDTQYF. In DNA, the CDR3 is TGTGCCAGCAGCCAAGAATGGGGGAGGGCCCCAGATACGCAGTATTTT.

This clonotype is a singleton in its sample. The J gene is TRBJ2-5, the V gene TRBV5-5, with 10 bases that match TRBD2. V trimming: 0 bases; J trimming: 6 bases; junction bases outside the gene matches: 5. Germline values: CDR1 SGHKS, CDR2 YYEKEE (reference sequence). The CDR3 covers 15 residues. In nucleotides, the CDR3 is TGTGCCAGCAGCTTGGGGACTAGCGGTTGGCAGACCCAGTACTTC. Amino acid sequence: CASSLGTSGWQTQYF.

This clonotype was seen a handful of times. The chain combines TRBV29-1 with TRBJ1-2, with D uncertain. Germline V gene lookup returns CDR1 SQVTM and CDR2 ANQGSEA. The CDR3 sequence is 15 residues long. Trimming stripped 2 bases from V and 4 bases from J, with 17 bases between. CDR3: CSVENNRYPSYGYTF. The CDR3 bases are TGCAGCGTTGAAAATAATCGATATCCTAGCTATGGCTACACCTTC.

A few counts support this clonotype. V gene TRBV7-2 combines with J gene TRBJ2-7, with D possibly TRBD2 on 6 matching bases. This CDR3 is built from 14 residues. Germline CDR1 and CDR2: SGHTA and FQGNSA. Trimming removed 4 bases at V and 3 bases at J, with 13 bases between. The CDR3 region has the DNA TGTGCCAGCAGCTGGGGTGGTAGCGGCTACGAGCAGTACTTC. This encodes CASSWGGSGYEQYF.

V gene TRBV7-2 combines with J gene TRBJ1-2; the D gene is possibly TRBD1 (6 bases). CDR3 length equals 14 residues. Germline assignment: CDR1 SGHTA and CDR2 FQGNSA. Trimming removed 5 bases from V and 3 bases from J, with 13 bases in between. Written as DNA, the CDR3 is TGTGCCAGCAGCCCCCGCAGGGGCGACTATGGCTACACCTTC. Translated: CASSPRRGDYGYTF. The full variable domain, completed using reference TRBV7-2 and TRBJ1-2, is GAGVSQSPSNKVTEKGKDVELRCDPISGHTALYWYRQSLGQGLEFLIYFQGNSAPDKSGLPSDRFSAERTGGSVSTLTIQRTQQEDSAVYLCASSPRRGDYGYTFGSGTRLTVV.

In this sample, this clonotype turned up a few times. The genes are TRBV7-8 and TRBJ2-6; 8 nucleotides align to TRBD1. The CDR3 has 18 residues. Germline V gene sequence: CDR1 SGHVS, CDR2 FQNEAQ. J was trimmed by 1 base and V by 5 bases; bases with no gene match: 10. CDR3 nucleotide sequence: TGTGCCAGCAGCGGTAGCGGAAGACAGGGGTCTGGGGCCAACGTCCTGACTTTC. This translates into CASSGSGRQGSGANVLTF. Using reference TRBV7-8 and TRBJ2-6 for the parts outside the CDR3, the full variable domain is GAGVSQSPRYKVAKRGQDVALRCDPISGHVSLFWYQQALGQGPEFLTYFQNEAQLDKSGLPSDRFFAERPEGSVSTLKIQRTQQEDSAVYLCASSGSGRQGSGANVLTFGAGSRLTVL.

Only one count was recorded for this clonotype. The J gene is TRBJ1-3, the V gene TRBV10-3; D not certain. V lost 3 bases to trimming and J lost 4 bases, with 1 base between them. The V gene's germline CDR1 is ENHRY and CDR2 SYGVKD. The CDR3 is 11 amino acids. CDR3 nucleotide sequence: TGTGCCATCAGTGAAGGAAACACCATATATTTT. Encoded protein: CAISEGNTIYF.

The chain carries TRBV20-1 and TRBJ1-2; D is undetermined. CDR1 and CDR2 (germline): DFQATT, SNEGSKA (reference sequence). With 4 bases removed from V and 0 bases from J, the gap between germline ends came to 9 bases. The CDR3 has 13 residues. The CDR3: CSATTGTNYGYTF. The CDR3 DNA sequence: TGCAGTGCTACGACTGGAACTAACTATGGCTACACCTTC.

V and J are TRBV12-3 or TRBV12-4 and TRBJ2-1; 8 nucleotides align to TRBD1. The CDR3 is made up of 16 amino acids. V lost 5 bases, J lost 8 bases, and 14 bases stayed unmatched. The CDR3 sequence is CASSASGTGLKDEQFF. The CDR3 DNA is TGTGCCAGCAGTGCTTCCGGGACAGGACTCAAAGATGAGCAGTTCTTC.

The chain uses TRBV12-3 or TRBV12-4 and TRBJ1-1; 7 bases align to TRBD1. The CDR3 spans 13 residues. V gave up 4 bases and J gave up 3 bases; unmatched junction bases: 2. CDR3 sequence: CASSSGTDTEAFF. The CDR3 DNA sequence: TGTGCCAGCAGTTCTGGGACAGACACTGAAGCTTTCTTT.

The CDR3 bases are TGTGCCAGCAGCTCCCCGACAGGGTCAGATACGCAGTATTTT. Its translation: CASSSPTGSDTQYF. The J gene is TRBJ2-3, the V gene TRBV7-9, with TRBD1 matching 7 bases. This CDR3 is built from 14 residues. The ends lost 4 bases at V and 4 bases at J; junction bases unmatched: 5. Germline-derived CDR1 and CDR2 are SEHNR and FQNEAQ (reference sequence).

CDR3 loop: CSARGLAGGRYNEQFF. The CDR3 nucleotides are TGCAGTGCTAGGGGACTAGCGGGGGGGAGGTACAATGAGCAGTTCTTC. This sequence joins TRBV20-1 and TRBJ2-1, with 16 positions matching TRBD2. CDR3 length equals 16 residues. CDR1 is DFQATT, CDR2 SNEGSKA, per germline (reference sequence). J gave up 4 bases and V 3 bases, and 3 bases lay outside the gene matches.

The chain joins TRBV20-1 to TRBJ1-6; D possibly corresponds to TRBD1 (6 bases). V was pared by 0 bases and J by 7 bases, with 7 bases between. The germline CDR1 and CDR2 sequences are DFQATT and SNEGSKA (reference sequence). The CDR3 spans 13 residues. CDR3 region: CSARDTGNSPLHF. In nucleotides, the CDR3 is TGCAGTGCTAGAGACACAGGGAATTCACCCCTCCACTTT.

Only a few counts were recorded for this clonotype. The chain recombines TRBV7-3 with TRBJ1-2, with D tentatively TRBD1 (5 bases). The V gene's germline CDR1 is SGHTA and CDR2 FQGTGA. The length of the CDR3 is 13 residues. Trimming pared 4 bases from V and 4 bases from J, leaving 10 bases between. CDR3: CASSYDSRYGYTF. The CDR3 coding sequence is TGTGCCAGCAGCTACGACAGCCGCTATGGCTACACCTTC.

The J gene is TRBJ1-5, the V gene TRBV12-3 or TRBV12-4; D unresolved. The CDR3 is made up of 15 amino acids. Between the trimmed V and J ends, which lost 0 bases and 0 bases, there was a span of 6 bases. CDR3 in amino acids: CASSLAMNSNQPQHF. CDR3 DNA sequence: TGTGCCAGCAGTTTAGCGATGAATAGCAATCAGCCCCAGCATTTT.

The chain carries TRBV6-1 and TRBJ2-4; D unclear. V shed 3 bases and J shed 0 bases, with 15 bases lying between them. Germline loops: CDR1 MNHNS, CDR2 SASEGT. CDR3 length equals 17 residues. The CDR3, as DNA: TGTGCCAGCAGTGAGCCCCGGGCAGCTCTAGCCAAAAACATTCAGTACTTC. This codes for CASSEPRAALAKNIQYF.

This clonotype was counted a single time. The chain joins TRBV7-8 to TRBJ2-3; possibly TRBD1 or TRBD2 for D (6 bases each). Deletions cut 3 bases from V and 7 bases from J, with 11 bases between. The CDR3 spans 13 residues. The V gene's germline CDR1 is SGHVS and CDR2 FQNEAQ. CDR3 nucleotides: TGTGCCAGCAGCTTGACCGGGGGCCATACGCAGTATTTT. Translation: CASSLTGGHTQYF.

The chain carries TRBV20-1 and TRBJ2-7; 15 bases match TRBD2. Germline V CDR1 and CDR2: DFQATT, SNEGSKA (reference sequence). CDR3 length: 18 amino acids. After removal of 4 bases from V and 0 bases from J, the junction contained 10 bases not matched to a gene. The CDR3 is CSATPGTSGRIVSYEQYF. In DNA form, the CDR3 reads TGCAGTGCTACACCCGGGACTAGCGGGAGGATCGTCTCCTACGAGCAGTACTTC.

The chain has TRBV5-1 and TRBJ1-2; D is perhaps TRBD1 (6 bases). This CDR3 contains 16 residues. Trimming removed 4 bases from V and 4 bases from J, with 20 bases in between. Germline V gene sequence: CDR1 SGHRS, CDR2 YFSETQ. The CDR3 DNA reads TGCGCCAGCAGCCCTGATTTTGACAGGCCGGGCTATGGCTACACCTTC. It is translated as CASSPDFDRPGYGYTF.

The rearrangement uses TRBV5-1 and TRBJ2-6; D gene uncertain. CDR1 SGHRS and CDR2 YFSETQ come from the germline V gene. There are 15 residues in the CDR3. V gave up 0 bases and J gave up 4 bases, with 8 bases separating them. Written as DNA, the CDR3 is TGCGCCAGCAGCTTGGGGGAACCCGGGGCCAACGTCCTGACTTTC. As protein: CASSLGEPGANVLTF.

The genes are TRBV5-5 and TRBJ1-5; TRBD1 might be the D (6 bases). Between the trimmed V and J ends, which lost 3 bases and 6 bases, there was a span of 13 bases. The CDR3 totals 14 residues. Germline CDR1 reads SGHKS; CDR2 reads YYEKEE (reference sequence). The CDR3 sequence: CASSSQGGGQPQHF. The CDR3, as DNA: TGTGCCAGCAGCTCACAGGGTGGTGGTCAGCCCCAGCATTTT.

The chain employs TRBV12-3 or TRBV12-4 and TRBJ2-7; D is ambiguous. The V and J ends lost 5 bases and 4 bases respectively, with 9 bases between them. This CDR3 has 12 amino acids. The CDR3 DNA reads as TGTGCCAGCAGTCTTCGAAATTACGAGCAGTACTTC. Its protein is CASSLRNYEQYF.

The chain employs TRBV10-2 and TRBJ2-1; 7 nucleotides match TRBD2. With 6 bases clipped from V and 5 bases from J, the junction kept 10 bases outside the gene matches. This CDR3 has 15 residues. The germline CDR1 and CDR2 sequences are WSHSY and SAAADI. This CDR3 reads CASRSTSLTNNEQFF. The CDR3, as DNA: TGCGCCAGCAGGTCGACTAGCCTAACTAACAATGAGCAGTTCTTC.

The chain joins TRBV5-1 to TRBJ1-4; TRBD1 aligns across 7 bases. The germline V gene encodes CDR1 SGHRS and CDR2 YFSETQ. The CDR3 is 16 residues long. J lost 0 bases, V lost 3 bases, and 5 bases had no gene match. The DNA of the CDR3 is TGCGCCAGCAGCTGGGGACAGATAACAACTAATGAAAAACTGTTTTTT. Its protein is CASSWGQITTNEKLFF.

CDR3 in DNA: TGTGCCACGAGACCACAGGGGTCTGGGGCCAACGTCCTGACTTTC. Its translation is CATRPQGSGANVLTF. The chain combines TRBV15 with TRBJ2-6, with 7 bases identical to TRBD1. The germline gives CDR1 LNHNV, CDR2 YYDKDF (reference sequence). V lost 9 bases to trimming and J lost 1 base; unmatched junction nucleotides: 6. The CDR3 contains 15 residues.

The chain has TRBV5-5 and TRBJ1-1; TRBD1 matches 7 bases. There are 14 residues in the CDR3. The germline V gene has CDR1 SGHKS and CDR2 YYEKEE (reference sequence). The trim removed 5 bases at V and 8 bases at J, leaving 12 bases unmatched. CDR3 DNA: TGTGCCAGCAGGCAAGAGGGGGCGGGGGCCGAAGCTTTCTTT. As protein: CASRQEGAGAEAFF.

This chain connects TRBV20-1 to TRBJ2-5; 10 bases line up with TRBD1. The CDR3 length is 19 residues. J lost 2 bases, V lost 0 bases, and 15 bases had no gene match. Germline loops: CDR1 DFQATT, CDR2 SNEGSKA (reference sequence). The CDR3 region is CSARDRVPGQGIWQETQYF. CDR3 DNA sequence: TGCAGTGCTAGAGATAGGGTGCCGGGACAGGGGATCTGGCAAGAGACCCAGTACTTC.

V is TRBV14 and J is TRBJ2-3, with a weak D call TRBD1 (6 bases). V lost 4 bases to trimming and J lost 4 bases, with 9 bases between them. The CDR3 spans 13 residues. CDR1 and CDR2 (germline): SGHDN, FVKESK. The CDR3 spells CASSRPGADTQYF. CDR3 DNA: TGTGCCAGCAGCCGTCCAGGGGCAGATACGCAGTATTTT.